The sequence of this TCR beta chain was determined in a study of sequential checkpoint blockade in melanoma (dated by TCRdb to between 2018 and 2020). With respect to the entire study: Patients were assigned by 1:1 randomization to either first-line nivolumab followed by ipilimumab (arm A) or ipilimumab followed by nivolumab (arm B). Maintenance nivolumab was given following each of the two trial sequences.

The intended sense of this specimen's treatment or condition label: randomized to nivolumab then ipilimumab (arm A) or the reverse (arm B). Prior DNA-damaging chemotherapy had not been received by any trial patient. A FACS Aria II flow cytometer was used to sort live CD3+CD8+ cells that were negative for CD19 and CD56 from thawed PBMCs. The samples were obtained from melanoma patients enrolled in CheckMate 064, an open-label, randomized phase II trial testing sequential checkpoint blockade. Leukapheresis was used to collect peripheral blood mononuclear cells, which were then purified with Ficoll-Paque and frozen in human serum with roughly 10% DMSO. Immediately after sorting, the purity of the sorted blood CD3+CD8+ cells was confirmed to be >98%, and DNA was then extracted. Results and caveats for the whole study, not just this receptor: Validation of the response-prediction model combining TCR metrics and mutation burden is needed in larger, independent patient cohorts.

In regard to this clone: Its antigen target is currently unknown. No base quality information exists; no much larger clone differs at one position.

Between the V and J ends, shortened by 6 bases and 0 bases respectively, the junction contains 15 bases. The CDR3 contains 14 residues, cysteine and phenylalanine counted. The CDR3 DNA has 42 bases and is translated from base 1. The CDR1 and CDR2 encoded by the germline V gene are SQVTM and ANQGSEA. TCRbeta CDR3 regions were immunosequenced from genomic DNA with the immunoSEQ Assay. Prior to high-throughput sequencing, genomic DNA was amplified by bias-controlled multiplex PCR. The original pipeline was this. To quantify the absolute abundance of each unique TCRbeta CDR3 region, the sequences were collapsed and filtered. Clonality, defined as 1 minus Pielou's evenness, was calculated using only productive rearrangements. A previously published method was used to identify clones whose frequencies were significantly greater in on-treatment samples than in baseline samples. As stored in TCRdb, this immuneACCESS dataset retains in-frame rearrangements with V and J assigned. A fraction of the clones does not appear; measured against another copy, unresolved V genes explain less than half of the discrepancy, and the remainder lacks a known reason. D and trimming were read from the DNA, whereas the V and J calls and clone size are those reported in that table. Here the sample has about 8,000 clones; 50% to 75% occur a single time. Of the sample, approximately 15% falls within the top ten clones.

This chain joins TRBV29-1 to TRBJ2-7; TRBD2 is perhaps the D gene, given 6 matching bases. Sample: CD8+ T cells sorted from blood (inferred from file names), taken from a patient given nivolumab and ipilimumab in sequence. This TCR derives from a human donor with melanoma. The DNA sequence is TGCAGCGTCATGGGCGGGGTAAGCTCCTACGAGCAGTACTTC. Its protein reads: CSVMGGVSSYEQYF.